This T cell receptor beta chain originates from a study of shared clonotypes between healthy human individuals. Ten immunoSEQ deep assay plates were used by the authors to sequence unsorted PBMC DNA. Sequenced by immunoSEQ multiplex PCR; TCRdb stores in-frame clones only, minus some. The sample has about 480,000 clones, 60% to 80% seen once. A single count supports this clone. The antigen remains unidentified. Overall study results and limits: Only blood samples were collected, and tissue repertoires likely differ.

This TCR derives from a woman aged 40 to 50 in good health. Some clones in this sample may be carry-over from other donors' samples. Material: PBMCs.

The CDR3 DNA is TGTGCCAGCAGCTTAGGGGGACAGCTACCCCAGCATTTT. It translates to CASSLGGQLPQHF. This chain joins TRBV7-2 and TRBJ1-5; 7 nucleotides align to TRBD1. This CDR3 has 13 residues. From germline, CDR1 is SGHTA and CDR2 FQGNSA. The V gene end was trimmed by 1 base and the J gene end by 10 bases; junction bases not matched to a gene: 4.